The source of this TCR beta chain is a study of Ad26.COV2.S vaccination and SARS-CoV-2 variants. Findings and caveats of the study: Substantial post-vaccination breadth of spike-specific CD8+ and CD4+ T cell responses was reported. Vaccinees and placebo recipients showed similar non-spike TCR breadth.

Remarks on this clone: The antigen remains undetermined.

Clones were read by immunoSEQ multiplex PCR, and TCRdb kept only the in-frame ones, dropping some. The sample records hundreds of thousands of clones, approximately 90% being singletons. The CDR3 contains 12 residues. Trimming took 5 bases from V and 8 from J, leaving 11 bases between them. Germline CDR1 and CDR2: KGHDR and SFDVKD. This material consisted of peripheral blood, taken after recovery from COVID-19. The clonotype comes from a human donor who had recovered from COVID-19. The gene calls are TRBV24-1 and TRBJ1-1; D is unresolved. The CDR3 loop reads CATSGEFGEAFF. In nucleotides, the CDR3 is TGTGCCACCAGTGGTGAGTTTGGGGAAGCTTTCTTT.